This T cell receptor (beta chain) was sequenced in a study of blood T cell repertoires in COVID-19. Method: immunoSEQ multiplex PCR; TCRdb's copy keeps in-frame clones and lacks some. This sample carries just over 300,000 clones, roughly 87% of them seen once, and the ten largest clones take around 2.1%. The clonotype originates from a man younger than 30 with active or convalescent COVID-19. The sequenced sample was peripheral blood.

The CDR3 spells CASSPQATEKLFF. The DNA for the CDR3 is TGTGCCAGCTCCCCTCAGGCTACTGAAAAACTGTTTTTT. The chain couples TRBV18 to TRBJ1-4, with D unclear. The CDR3 length is 13 residues. The germline V gene has CDR1 KGHSH and CDR2 LQKENI. The ends were cut back, 6 bases at V and 7 bases at J, with 12 bases in the middle.